This TCR beta chain was recovered during a study of T cells after yellow fever vaccination. Study-wide results and caveats: Clonotypes shared by both compartments, CD4 and CD8, made up a small share. Weaker, the secondary response had a peak occurring faster, on day 5 versus 15.

TCRdb used MiXCR to reprocess the 5' RACE reads, holding one entry per CDR3 protein. The table lists a few hundred thousand distinct CDR3 sequences, roughly 4.3% of them singletons. V was clipped by 5 bases and J by 4 bases, with 18 bases between them. Germline values: CDR1 SEHNR, CDR2 FQNEAQ (reference sequence). The CDR3 loop spans 15 amino acids. In its sample, this clonotype was seen many times. Its antigen is not identified. Sequenced here: PBMCs, sampled 15 days after the yellow fever booster vaccination. The V call is TRBV7-9, the J call TRBJ2-7; the D gene is possibly TRBD1 (6 bases). The receptor was isolated from a man aged 18 to 30 who received the YFV17D yellow fever vaccine. This CDR3 reads CASSGTDSLFYEQYF. The CDR3 region has the DNA TGTGCCAGCAGCGGCACGGACAGCCTATTTTACGAGCAGTACTTC.